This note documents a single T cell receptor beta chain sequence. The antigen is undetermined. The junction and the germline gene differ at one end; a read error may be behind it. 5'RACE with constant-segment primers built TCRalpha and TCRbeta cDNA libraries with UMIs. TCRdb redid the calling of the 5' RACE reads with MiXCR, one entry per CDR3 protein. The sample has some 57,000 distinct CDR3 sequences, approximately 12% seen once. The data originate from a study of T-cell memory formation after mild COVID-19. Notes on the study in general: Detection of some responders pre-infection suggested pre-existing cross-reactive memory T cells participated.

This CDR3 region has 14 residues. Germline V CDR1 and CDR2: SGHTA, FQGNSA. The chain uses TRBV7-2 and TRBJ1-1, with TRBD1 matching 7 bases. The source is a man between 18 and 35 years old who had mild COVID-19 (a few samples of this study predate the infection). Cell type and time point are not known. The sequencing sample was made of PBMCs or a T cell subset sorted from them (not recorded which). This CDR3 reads CASSLFASDRQSFF. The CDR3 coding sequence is TGTGCCAGCAGCTTATTTGCGTCGGACAGGCAATCATTTTTT.